This T cell receptor (beta chain) originates from a study of blood T cell repertoires in COVID-19. A note on this clone: This sample also contains other DNA sequences that code for the same CDR3.

Clones were read by immunoSEQ multiplex PCR, and TCRdb kept only the in-frame ones, dropping some. The sample includes about 140,000 clones, about 86% of them seen just once. Trimming took off 2 bases at V and 2 bases at J, with 10 bases between the two ends. CDR1 and CDR2 (germline): MNHNS, SASEGT. The CDR3 covers 15 residues. This TCR was sampled from a woman aged 55-69 years with acute or convalescent COVID-19. This chain links TRBV6-1 with TRBJ2-1; a possible D gene is TRBD1 (5 bases). Specimen: peripheral blood. The CDR3 DNA sequence: TGTGCCAGCAGTGAATGGCAGGGTGCCTACAATGAGCAGTTCTTC. The encoded protein is CASSEWQGAYNEQFF.